This paragraph covers one TCR beta chain sequence. The PCR made use of 60 Vbeta and 13 Jbeta primers. TCRdb's table, derived via immunoSEQ multiplex PCR, lists solely in-frame clones and lacks some. The profile shows around 130,000 clones, approximately 82% of them singletons. This record belongs to a study of cytomegalovirus exposure and HLA in healthy donors. Trimming shortened V by 3 bases and J by 1 base, and 6 bases separated the two germline ends. CDR3 length: 13 amino acids. Germline values: CDR1 MNHEY, CDR2 SMNVEV (reference sequence). The chain has TRBV27 and TRBJ1-2; D is unresolved. The sequence came from a young woman in good health and CMV-seropositive. The sample taken for sequencing was PBMCs. The CDR3 region is CASSFTDNYGYTF. DNA for the CDR3: TGTGCCAGCAGTTTCACTGATAACTATGGCTACACCTTC.